This T cell receptor (beta chain) was retrieved from a study of cytomegalovirus exposure and HLA in healthy donors. The PCR used 60 Vbeta and 13 Jbeta primers. TCRdb keeps only in-frame clones here, not all; method: immunoSEQ multiplex PCR. The profile shows fewer than 150,000 clones, around 83% of them singletons. Study-level findings and limits: Beyond CMV serostatus, there was no information to go on about immune exposure.

This clone was seen more than once but under ten times. As yet, its antigen is unknown. CDR3 length: 18 amino acids. V lost 0 bases to trimming and J lost 2 bases; unmatched junction nucleotides: 13. Germline V gene data show CDR1 as GTSNPN and CDR2 as SVGIG (reference sequence). The sequence was obtained from a man aged 40-55 years in good health and CMV-seropositive. This chain uses TRBV30 with TRBJ2-3; TRBD2 matches 8 bases. The sample taken for sequencing was PBMCs. This chain's CDR3 is CAWSVQIGVAGNTDTQYF. In DNA form, the CDR3 reads TGTGCCTGGAGTGTACAGATCGGCGTAGCGGGAAACACAGATACGCAGTATTTT.